The source of this T cell receptor (beta chain) is a study of blood T cell repertoires in COVID-19. Assay used: immunoSEQ multiplex PCR; TCRdb lists only in-frame clones, some missing. Found here are roughly 220,000 clones, approximately 92% of them singletons; the top ten hold over 3%. This CDR3 comprises 11 residues. V was shortened by 4 bases and J by 8 bases, with 9 bases between the two germline ends. The germline V gene has CDR1 SGHDT and CDR2 YYEEEE. The table lists this clone with a count of one. The TCR originated in a woman aged 18-30 years in a cohort exposed to, infected with or recovered from COVID-19 (not recorded which). The rearrangement links TRBV5-6 to TRBJ1-1, with D unresolved. The sample comprised PBMCs or T cells enriched from blood (not recorded which). CDR3 protein: CASSKTTEAFF. CDR3 sequence (DNA): TGTGCCAGCAGCAAGACAACAGAAGCTTTCTTT.